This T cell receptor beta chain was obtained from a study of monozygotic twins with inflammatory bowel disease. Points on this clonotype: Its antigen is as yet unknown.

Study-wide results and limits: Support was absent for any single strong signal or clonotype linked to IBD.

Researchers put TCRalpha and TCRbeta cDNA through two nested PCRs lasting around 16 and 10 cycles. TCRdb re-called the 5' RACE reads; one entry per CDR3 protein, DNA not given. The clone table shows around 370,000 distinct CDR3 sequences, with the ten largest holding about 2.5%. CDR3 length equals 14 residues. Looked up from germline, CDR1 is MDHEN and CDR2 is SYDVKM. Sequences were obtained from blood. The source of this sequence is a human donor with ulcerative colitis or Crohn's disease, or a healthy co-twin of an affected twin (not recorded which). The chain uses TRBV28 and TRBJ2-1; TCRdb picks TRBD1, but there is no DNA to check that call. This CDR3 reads CASREGGVRNEQFF.